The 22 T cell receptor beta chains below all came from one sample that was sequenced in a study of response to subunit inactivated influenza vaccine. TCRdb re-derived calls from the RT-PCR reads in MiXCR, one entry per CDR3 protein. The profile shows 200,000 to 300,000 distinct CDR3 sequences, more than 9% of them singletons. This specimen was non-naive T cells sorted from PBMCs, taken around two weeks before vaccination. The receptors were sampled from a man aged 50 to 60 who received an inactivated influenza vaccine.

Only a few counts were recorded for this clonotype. CDR3 sequence reads: CSARAPRTGNNQPQHF. The CDR3 nucleotides are TGCAGTGCTAGAGCCCCTAGGACAGGGAACAATCAGCCCCAGCATTTT. This chain links TRBV20-1 with TRBJ1-5, with 8 bases fitting TRBD1. The CDR3 covers 16 residues. In germline, CDR1 is DFQATT, CDR2 SNEGSKA (reference sequence). The V gene end was trimmed by 1 base and the J gene end by 3 bases; junction bases not matched to a gene: 8.

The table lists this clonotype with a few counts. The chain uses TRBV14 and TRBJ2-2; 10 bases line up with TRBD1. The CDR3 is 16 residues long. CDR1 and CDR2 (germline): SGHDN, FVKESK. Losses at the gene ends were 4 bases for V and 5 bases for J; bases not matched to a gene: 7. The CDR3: CASSPWTGGLTGELFF. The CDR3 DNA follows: TGTGCCAGCAGCCCCTGGACAGGGGGGCTAACCGGGGAGCTGTTTTTT.

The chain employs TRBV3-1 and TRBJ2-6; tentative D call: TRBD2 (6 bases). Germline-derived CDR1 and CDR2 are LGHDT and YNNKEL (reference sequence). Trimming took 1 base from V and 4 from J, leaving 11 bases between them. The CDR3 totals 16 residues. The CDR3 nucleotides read TGTGCCAGCAGCCAAGTTTGGAGGGCAGGGGCCAACGTCCTGACTTTC. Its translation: CASSQVWRAGANVLTF.

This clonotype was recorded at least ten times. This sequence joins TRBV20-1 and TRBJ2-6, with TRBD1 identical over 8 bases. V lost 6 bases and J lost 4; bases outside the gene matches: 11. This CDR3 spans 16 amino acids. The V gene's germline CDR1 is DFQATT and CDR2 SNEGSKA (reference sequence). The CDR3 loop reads CSAAVTGVKGANVLTF. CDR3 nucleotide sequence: TGCAGTGCGGCCGTGACAGGGGTGAAGGGGGCCAACGTCCTGACTTTC.

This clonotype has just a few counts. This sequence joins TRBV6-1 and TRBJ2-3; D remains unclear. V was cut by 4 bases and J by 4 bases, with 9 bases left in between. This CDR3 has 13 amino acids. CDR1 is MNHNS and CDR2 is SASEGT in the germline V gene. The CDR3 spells CASSGGNPDTQYF. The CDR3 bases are TGTGCCAGCAGTGGTGGGAACCCAGATACGCAGTATTTT.

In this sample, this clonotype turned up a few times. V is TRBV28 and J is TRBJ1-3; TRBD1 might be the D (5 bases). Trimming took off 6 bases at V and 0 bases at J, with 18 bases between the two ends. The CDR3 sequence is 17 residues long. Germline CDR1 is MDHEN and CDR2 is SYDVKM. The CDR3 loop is CASRLRTLGRSGNTIYF. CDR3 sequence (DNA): TGTGCCAGCAGACTGAGGACGTTGGGGCGCTCTGGAAACACCATATATTTT.

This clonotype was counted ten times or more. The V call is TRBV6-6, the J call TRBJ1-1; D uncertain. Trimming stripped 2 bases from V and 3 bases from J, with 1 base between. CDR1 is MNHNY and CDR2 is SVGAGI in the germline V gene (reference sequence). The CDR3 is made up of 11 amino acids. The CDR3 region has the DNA TGTGCCAGCAGTTACGACACTGAAGCTTTCTTT. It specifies CASSYDTEAFF.

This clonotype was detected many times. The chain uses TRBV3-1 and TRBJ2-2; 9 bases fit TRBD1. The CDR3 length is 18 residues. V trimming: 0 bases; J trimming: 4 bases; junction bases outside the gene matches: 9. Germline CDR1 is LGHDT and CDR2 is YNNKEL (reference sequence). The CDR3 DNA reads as TGTGCCAGCAGCCAAGATGCCGTCGGGACAGGGCCCACCGGGGAGCTGTTTTTT. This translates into CASSQDAVGTGPTGELFF.

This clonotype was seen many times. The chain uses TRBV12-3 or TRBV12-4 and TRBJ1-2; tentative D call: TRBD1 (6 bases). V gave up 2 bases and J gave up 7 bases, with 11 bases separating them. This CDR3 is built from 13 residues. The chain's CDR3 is CASSLSGGAGYTF. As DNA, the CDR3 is TGTGCCAGCAGTTTATCCGGGGGGGCTGGCTACACCTTC.

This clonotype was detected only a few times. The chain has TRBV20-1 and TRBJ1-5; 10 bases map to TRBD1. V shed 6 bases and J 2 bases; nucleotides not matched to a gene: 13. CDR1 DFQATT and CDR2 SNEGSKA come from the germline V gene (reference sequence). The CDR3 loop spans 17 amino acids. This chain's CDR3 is CSAASPDRGQGNQPQHF. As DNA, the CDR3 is TGCAGTGCCGCCAGCCCTGACAGGGGGCAAGGCAATCAGCCCCAGCATTTT.

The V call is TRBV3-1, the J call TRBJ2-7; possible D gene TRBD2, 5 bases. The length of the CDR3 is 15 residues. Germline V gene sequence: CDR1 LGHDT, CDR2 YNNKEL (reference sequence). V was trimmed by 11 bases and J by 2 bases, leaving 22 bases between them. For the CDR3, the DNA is TGTGCCTGCTGCCAGGAGGCGCCTTTTACCTACGAGCAGTACTTC. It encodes CACCQEAPFTYEQYF.

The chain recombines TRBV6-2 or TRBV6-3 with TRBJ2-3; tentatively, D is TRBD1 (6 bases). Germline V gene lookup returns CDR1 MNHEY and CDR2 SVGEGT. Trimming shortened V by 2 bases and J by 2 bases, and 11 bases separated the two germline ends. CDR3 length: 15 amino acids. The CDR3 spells CASSYPRGPTDTQYF. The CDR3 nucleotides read TGTGCCAGCAGTTACCCCAGGGGCCCCACAGATACGCAGTATTTT.

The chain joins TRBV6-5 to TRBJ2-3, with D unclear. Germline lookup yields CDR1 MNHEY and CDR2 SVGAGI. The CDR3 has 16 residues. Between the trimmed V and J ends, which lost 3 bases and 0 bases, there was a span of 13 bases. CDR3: CASSYQLATSTDTQYF. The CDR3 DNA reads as TGTGCCAGCAGTTATCAACTGGCGACTAGCACAGATACGCAGTATTTT.

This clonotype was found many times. The CDR3 loop reads CASSPRPTDTQYF. Written as DNA, the CDR3 is TGTGCCAGCAGCCCTAGACCAACAGATACGCAGTATTTT. The chain has TRBV11-2 and TRBJ2-3; unclear D gene. Germline CDR1 and CDR2: SGHAT and FQNNGV. The V and J ends lost 5 bases and 3 bases respectively, with 9 bases between them. This CDR3 has 13 amino acids.

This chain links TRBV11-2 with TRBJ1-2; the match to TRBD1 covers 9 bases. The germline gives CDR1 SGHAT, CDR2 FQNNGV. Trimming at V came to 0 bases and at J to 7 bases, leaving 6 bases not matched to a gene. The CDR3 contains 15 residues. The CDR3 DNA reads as TGTGCCAGCAGCTTAGATTGGAGGACAGGGGCTGGCTACACCTTC. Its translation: CASSLDWRTGAGYTF.

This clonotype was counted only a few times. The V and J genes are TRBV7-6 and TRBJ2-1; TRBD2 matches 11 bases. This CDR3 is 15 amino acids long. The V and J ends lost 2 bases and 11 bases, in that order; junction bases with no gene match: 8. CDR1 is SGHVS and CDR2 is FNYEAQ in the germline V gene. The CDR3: CASSLLWTSGLKQFF. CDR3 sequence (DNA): TGTGCCAGCAGCTTACTTTGGACTAGCGGGCTAAAGCAGTTCTTC.

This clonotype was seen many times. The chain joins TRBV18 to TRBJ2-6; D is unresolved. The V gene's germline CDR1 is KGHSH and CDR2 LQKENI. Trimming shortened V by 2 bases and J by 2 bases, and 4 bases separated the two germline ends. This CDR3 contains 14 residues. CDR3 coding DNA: TGTGCCAGCTCACCAATCCCTGGGGCCAACGTCCTGACTTTC. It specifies CASSPIPGANVLTF.

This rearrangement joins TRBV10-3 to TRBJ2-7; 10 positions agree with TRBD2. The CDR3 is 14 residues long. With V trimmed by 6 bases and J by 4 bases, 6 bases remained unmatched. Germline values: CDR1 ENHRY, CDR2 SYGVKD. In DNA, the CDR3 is TGTGCCATCAGACCCACTAGCGGGGAGTACGAGCAGTACTTC. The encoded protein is CAIRPTSGEYEQYF.

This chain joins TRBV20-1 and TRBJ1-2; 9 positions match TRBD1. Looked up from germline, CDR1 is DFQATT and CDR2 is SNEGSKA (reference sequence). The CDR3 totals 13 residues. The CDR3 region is CRDTTGGLYGYTF. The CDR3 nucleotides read TGCAGGGACACGACAGGGGGACTCTATGGCTACACCTTC.

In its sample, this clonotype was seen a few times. The CDR3 loop reads CASSRDPSSYNSPLHF. The CDR3 bases are TGTGCCAGCAGTAGGGATCCGAGCTCCTATAATTCACCCCTCCACTTT. The V gene is TRBV2, the J gene TRBJ1-6; D unresolved. The CDR3 loop spans 16 amino acids. Trimming took off 5 bases at V and 0 bases at J, with 11 bases between the two ends. In germline, CDR1 is SNHLY, CDR2 FYNNEI.

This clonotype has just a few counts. CDR3 region: CAINRRSTGELFF. For the CDR3, the DNA is TGTGCCATCAATAGGAGGAGCACCGGGGAGCTGTTTTTT. This chain connects TRBV6-2 or TRBV6-3 to TRBJ2-2; possible D gene TRBD2, 5 bases. Germline values: CDR1 MNHEY, CDR2 SVGEGT. CDR3 length: 13 amino acids. V was clipped by 10 bases and J by 4 bases, with 13 bases between them.

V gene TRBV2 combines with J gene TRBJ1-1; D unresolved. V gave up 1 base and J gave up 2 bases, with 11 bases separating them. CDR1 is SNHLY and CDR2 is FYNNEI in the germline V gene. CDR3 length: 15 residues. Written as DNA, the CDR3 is TGTGCCAGCAGTGAAGTGAAGCAGGTAAACACTGAAGCTTTCTTT. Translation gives CASSEVKQVNTEAFF.